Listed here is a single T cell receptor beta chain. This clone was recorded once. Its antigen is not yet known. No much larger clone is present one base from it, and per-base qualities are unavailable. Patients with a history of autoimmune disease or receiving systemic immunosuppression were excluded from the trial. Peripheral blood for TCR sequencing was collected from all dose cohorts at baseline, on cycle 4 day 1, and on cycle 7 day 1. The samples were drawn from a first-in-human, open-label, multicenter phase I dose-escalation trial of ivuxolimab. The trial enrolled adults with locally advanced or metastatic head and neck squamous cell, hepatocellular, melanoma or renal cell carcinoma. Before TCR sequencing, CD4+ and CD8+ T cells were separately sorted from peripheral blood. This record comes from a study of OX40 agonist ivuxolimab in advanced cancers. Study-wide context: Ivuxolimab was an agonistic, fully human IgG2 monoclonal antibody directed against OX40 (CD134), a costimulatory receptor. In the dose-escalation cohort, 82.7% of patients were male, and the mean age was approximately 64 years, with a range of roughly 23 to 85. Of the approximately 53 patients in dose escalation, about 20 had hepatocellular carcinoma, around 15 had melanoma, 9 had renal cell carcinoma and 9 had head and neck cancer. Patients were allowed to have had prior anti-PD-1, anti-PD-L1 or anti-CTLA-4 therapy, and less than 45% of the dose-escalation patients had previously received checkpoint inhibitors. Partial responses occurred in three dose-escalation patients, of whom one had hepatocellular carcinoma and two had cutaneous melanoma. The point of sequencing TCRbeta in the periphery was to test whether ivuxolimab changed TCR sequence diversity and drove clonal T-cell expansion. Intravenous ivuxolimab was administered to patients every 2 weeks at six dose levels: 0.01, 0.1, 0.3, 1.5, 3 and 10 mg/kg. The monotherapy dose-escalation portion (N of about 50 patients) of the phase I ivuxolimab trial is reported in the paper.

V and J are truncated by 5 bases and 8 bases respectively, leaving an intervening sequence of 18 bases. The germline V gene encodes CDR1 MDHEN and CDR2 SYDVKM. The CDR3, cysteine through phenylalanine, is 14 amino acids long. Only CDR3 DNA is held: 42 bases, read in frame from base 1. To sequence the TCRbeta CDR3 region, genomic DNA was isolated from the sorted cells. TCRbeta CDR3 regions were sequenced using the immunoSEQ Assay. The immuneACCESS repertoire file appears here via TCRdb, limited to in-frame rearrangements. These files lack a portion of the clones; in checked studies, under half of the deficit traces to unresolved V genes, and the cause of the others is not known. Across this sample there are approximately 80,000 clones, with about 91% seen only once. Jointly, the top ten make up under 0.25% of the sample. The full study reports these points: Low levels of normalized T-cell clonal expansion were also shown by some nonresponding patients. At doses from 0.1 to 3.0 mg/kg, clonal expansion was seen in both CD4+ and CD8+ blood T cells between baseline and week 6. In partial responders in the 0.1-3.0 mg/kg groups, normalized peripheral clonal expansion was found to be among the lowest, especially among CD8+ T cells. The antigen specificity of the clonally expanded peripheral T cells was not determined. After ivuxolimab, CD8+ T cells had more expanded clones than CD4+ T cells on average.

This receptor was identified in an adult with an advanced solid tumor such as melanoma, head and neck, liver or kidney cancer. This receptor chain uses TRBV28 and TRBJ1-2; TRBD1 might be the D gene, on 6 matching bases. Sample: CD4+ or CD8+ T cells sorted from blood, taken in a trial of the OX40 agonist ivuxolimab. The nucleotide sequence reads TGTGCCAGCAGTATAAGACAGGTCAGAAAAGGCTACACCTTC. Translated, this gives CASSIRQVRKGYTF.